This T cell receptor beta chain was found in a study of T cell repertoires in cytomegalovirus infection. TCRdb re-analysed the reads in MiXCR, keeping a single row per CDR3 protein. The sample holds about 130,000 distinct CDR3 sequences, around 30% seen once. Study findings and constraints: HLA-C-restricted CMV clonotypes gave the most frequent clonotype in two of eight donors.

Trimming cost V 6 bases and J 3 bases, with 10 bases left between them. Germline V gene sequence: CDR1 SGHVS, CDR2 FNYEAQ. The CDR3 has 13 residues. As regards this clonotype: The target antigen is unknown.

This specimen was CD8+ T cells from cultured PBMCs, taken from culture after CMV antigen stimulation. This clonotype originated in a human donor in good health (CMV status not recorded). Some clones in this sample may be carry-over from other donors' samples. The V and J genes are TRBV7-6 and TRBJ2-3; no clear D. The CDR3 loop is CASSRMGTDTQYF. In nucleotides, the CDR3 is TGTGCCAGCAGTCGAATGGGGACAGATACGCAGTATTTT.